This T cell receptor beta chain was sequenced for a study of human T cells and chemical hapten exposure. The table lists this clonotype with a few counts. TCRdb independently ran MiXCR on the RACE reads; one entry per CDR3 protein. The repertoire has a few hundred thousand distinct CDR3 sequences, approximately 7.5% of them found once; the top ten carry less than 1.5%. Sample time point: pre-sensitization, week 0. This sample's treatment: therapeutic diphenylcyclopropenone sensitization with weekly scalp DPC. Blood was drawn before each patch test was applied. CDR1 LNHNV and CDR2 YYDKDF come from the germline V gene (reference sequence). Losses at the gene ends were 3 bases for V and 6 bases for J; bases not matched to a gene: 10. The CDR3 length is 16 residues.

Sequences were derived from whole blood, sampled in connection with sensitization to the hapten diphenylcyclopropenone (DPC). The rearrangement links TRBV15 to TRBJ2-3; 9 nucleotides agree with TRBD1. The TCR was taken from a man between 18 and 35 years old with alopecia areata. Some clones in this sample may be carry-over from other donors' samples. CDR3 nucleotides: TGTGCCACCAGCAGCACAGGGGGCGGAAGCATGGATACGCAGTATTTT. It is translated as CATSSTGGGSMDTQYF.